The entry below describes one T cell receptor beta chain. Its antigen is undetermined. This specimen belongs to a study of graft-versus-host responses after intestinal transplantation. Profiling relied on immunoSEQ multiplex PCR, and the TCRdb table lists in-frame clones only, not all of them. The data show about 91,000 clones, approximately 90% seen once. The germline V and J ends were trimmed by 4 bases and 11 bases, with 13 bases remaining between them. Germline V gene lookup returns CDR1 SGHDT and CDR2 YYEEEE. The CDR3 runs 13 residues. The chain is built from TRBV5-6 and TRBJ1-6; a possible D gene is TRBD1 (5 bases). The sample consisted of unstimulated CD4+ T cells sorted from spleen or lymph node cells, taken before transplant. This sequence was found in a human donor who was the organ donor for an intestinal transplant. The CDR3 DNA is TGTGCCAGCAGCCGCGCTTCGACAGCACCCCTCCACTTT. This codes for CASSRASTAPLHF.